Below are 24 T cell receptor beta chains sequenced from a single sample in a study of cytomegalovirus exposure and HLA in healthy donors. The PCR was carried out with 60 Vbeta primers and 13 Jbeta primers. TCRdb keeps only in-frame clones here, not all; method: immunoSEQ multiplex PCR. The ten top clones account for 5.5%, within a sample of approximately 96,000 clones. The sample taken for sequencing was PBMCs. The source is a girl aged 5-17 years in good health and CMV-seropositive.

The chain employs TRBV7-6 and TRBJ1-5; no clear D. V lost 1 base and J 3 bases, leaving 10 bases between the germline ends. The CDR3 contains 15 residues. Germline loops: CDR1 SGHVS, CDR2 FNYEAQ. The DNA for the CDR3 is TGTGCCAGCAGCTTAGAAACGGGGTTCAATCAGCCCCAGCATTTT. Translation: CASSLETGFNQPQHF.

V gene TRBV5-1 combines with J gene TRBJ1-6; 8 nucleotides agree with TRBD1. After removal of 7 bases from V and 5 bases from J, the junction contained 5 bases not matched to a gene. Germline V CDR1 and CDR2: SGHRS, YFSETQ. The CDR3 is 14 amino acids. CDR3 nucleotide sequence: TGCGCCAGCCGGAGGACAGGGAATAATTCACCCCTCCACTTT. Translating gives CASRRTGNNSPLHF.

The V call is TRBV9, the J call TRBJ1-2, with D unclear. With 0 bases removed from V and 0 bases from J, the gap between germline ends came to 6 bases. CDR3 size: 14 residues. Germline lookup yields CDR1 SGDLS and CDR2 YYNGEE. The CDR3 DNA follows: TGTGCCAGCAGCGTAGGCCCAGCTAACTATGGCTACACCTTC. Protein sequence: CASSVGPANYGYTF.

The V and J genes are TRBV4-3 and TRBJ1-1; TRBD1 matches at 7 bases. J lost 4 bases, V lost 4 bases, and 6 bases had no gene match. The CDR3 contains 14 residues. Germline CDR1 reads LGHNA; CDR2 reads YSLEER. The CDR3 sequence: CASSRGGIGTEAFF. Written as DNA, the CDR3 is TGCGCCAGCAGCCGAGGGGGCATAGGCACTGAAGCTTTCTTT.

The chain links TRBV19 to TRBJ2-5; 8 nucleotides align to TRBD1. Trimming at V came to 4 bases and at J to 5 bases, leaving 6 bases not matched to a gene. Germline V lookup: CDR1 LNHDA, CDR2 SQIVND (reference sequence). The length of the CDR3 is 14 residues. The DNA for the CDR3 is TGTGCCAGTAGTACAGGGGGCGGTTGGGAGACCCAGTACTTC. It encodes CASSTGGGWETQYF.

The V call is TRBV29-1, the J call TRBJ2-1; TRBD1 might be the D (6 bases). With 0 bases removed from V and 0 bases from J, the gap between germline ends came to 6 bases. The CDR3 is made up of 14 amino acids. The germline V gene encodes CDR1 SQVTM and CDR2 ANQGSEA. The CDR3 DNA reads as TGCAGCGTTGAAGAGGACAGCTCCTACAATGAGCAGTTCTTC. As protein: CSVEEDSSYNEQFF.

The CDR3: CASKTDDTEAFF. Written as DNA, the CDR3 is TGTGCCAGCAAAACTGATGACACTGAAGCTTTCTTT. The chain joins TRBV2 to TRBJ1-1; D gene ambiguous. The CDR3 sequence is 12 residues long. Per the germline V gene, CDR1 is SNHLY and CDR2 is FYNNEI. V was trimmed by 7 bases and J by 3 bases, leaving 9 bases between them. Based on the CDR3 plus reference TRBV2 and TRBJ1-1, the full variable domain is EPEVTQTPSHQVTQMGQEVILRCVPISNHLYFYWYRQILGQKVEFLVSFYNNEISEKSEIFDDQFSVERPDGSNFTLKIRSTKLEDSAMYFCASKTDDTEAFFGQGTRLTVV.

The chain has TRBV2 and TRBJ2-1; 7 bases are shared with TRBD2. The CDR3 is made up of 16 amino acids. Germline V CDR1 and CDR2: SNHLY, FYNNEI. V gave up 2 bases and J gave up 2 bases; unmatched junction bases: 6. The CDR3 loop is CASSEIGAGTYNEQFF. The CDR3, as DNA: TGTGCCAGCAGTGAAATTGGAGCGGGAACCTACAATGAGCAGTTCTTC. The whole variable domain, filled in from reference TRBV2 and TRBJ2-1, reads EPEVTQTPSHQVTQMGQEVILRCVPISNHLYFYWYRQILGQKVEFLVSFYNNEISEKSEIFDDQFSVERPDGSNFTLKIRSTKLEDSAMYFCASSEIGAGTYNEQFFGPGTRLTVL.

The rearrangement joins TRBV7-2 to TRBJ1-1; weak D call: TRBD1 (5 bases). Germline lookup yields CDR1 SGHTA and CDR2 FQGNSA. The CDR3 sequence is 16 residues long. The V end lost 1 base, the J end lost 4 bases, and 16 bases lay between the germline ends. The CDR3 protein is CASSLVSGGYGTEAFF. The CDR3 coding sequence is TGTGCCAGCAGCTTAGTGTCGGGGGGATATGGCACTGAAGCTTTCTTT. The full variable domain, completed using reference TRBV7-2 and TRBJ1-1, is GAGVSQSPSNKVTEKGKDVELRCDPISGHTALYWYRQSLGQGLEFLIYFQGNSAPDKSGLPSDRFSAERTGGSVSTLTIQRTQQEDSAVYLCASSLVSGGYGTEAFFGQGTRLTVV.

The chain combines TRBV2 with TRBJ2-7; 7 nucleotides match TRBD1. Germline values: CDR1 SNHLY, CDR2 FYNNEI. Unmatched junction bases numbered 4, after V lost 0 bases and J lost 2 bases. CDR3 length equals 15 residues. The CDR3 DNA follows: TGTGCCAGCAGTGAAGCCGGGACAGTGACCTACGAGCAGTACTTC. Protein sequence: CASSEAGTVTYEQYF.

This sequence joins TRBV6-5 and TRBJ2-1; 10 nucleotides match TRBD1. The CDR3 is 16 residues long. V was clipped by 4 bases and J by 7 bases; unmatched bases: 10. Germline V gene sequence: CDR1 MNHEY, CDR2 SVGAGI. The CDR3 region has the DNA TGTGCCAGCAGTTTATTACCGGGACAGGGGAGAAATGAGCAGTTCTTC. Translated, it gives CASSLLPGQGRNEQFF.

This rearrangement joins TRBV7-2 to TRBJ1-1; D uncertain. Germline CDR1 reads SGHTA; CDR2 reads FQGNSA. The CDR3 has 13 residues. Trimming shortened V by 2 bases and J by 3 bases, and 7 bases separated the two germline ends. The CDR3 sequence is CASSLMGDTEAFF. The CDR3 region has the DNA TGTGCCAGCAGCTTAATGGGAGACACTGAAGCTTTCTTT.

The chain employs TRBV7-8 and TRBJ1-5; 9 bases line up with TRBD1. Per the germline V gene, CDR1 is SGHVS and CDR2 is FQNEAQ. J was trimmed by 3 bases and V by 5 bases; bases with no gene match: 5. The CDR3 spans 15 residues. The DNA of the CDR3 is TGTGCCAGCAGCGGGGGGACAGGGAACAATCAGCCCCAGCATTTT. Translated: CASSGGTGNNQPQHF.

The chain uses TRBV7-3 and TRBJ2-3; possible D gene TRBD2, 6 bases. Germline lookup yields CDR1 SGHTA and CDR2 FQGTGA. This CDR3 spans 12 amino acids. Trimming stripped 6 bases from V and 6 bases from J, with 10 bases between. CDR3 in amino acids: CASRGTSDTQYF. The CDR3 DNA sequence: TGTGCCAGCAGGGGAACTAGCGATACGCAGTATTTT.

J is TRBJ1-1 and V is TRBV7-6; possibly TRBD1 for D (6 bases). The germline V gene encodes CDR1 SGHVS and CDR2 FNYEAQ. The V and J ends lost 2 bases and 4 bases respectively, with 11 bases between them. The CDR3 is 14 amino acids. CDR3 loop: CASSLLQGTTEAFF. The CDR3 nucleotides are TGTGCCAGCAGCTTACTACAGGGCACCACTGAAGCTTTCTTT.

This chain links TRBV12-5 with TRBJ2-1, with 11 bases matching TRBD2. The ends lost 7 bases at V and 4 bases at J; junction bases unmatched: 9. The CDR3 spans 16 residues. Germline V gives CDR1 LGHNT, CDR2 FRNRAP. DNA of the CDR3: TGTGCTAGTGACATCCCGACTAGCGGGGCGTACAATGAGCAGTTCTTC. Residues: CASDIPTSGAYNEQFF.

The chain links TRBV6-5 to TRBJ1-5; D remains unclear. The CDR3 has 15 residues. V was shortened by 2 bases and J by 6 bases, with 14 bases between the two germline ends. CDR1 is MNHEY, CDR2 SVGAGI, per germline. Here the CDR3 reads CASSYGMGVGQPQHF. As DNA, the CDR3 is TGTGCCAGCAGTTACGGGATGGGAGTTGGTCAGCCCCAGCATTTT.

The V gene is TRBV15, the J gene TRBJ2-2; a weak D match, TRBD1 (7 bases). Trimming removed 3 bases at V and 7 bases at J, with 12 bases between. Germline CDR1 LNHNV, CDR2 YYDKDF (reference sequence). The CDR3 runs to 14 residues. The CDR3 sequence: CATSSSRGVGELFF. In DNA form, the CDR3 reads TGTGCCACCAGCAGTTCCAGGGGGGTCGGGGAGCTGTTTTTT.

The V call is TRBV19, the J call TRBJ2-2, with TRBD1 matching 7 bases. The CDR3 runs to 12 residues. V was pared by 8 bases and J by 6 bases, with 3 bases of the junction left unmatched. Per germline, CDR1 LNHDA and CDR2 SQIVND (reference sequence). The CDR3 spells CASGQGAGELFF. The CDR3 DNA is TGTGCCAGTGGTCAGGGGGCCGGGGAGCTGTTTTTT.

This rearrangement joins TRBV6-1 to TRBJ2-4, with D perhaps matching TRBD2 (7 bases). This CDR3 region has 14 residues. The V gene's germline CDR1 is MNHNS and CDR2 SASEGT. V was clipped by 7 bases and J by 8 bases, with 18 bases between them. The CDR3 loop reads CASTEGGGGYIQYF. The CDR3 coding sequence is TGTGCCAGCACCGAAGGAGGGGGAGGGTACATTCAGTACTTC.

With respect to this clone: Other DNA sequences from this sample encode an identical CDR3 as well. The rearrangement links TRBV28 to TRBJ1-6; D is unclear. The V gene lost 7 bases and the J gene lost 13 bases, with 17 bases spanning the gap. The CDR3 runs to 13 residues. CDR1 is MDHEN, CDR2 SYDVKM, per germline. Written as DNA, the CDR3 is TGTGCCAGCAACCTACGCGGCGGACTCCCCCTCCACTTT. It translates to CASNLRGGLPLHF.

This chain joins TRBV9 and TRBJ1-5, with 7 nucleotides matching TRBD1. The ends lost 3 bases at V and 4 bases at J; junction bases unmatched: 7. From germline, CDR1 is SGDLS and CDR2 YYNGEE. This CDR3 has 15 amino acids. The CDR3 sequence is CASSAGDSRNQPQHF. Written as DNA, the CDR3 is TGTGCCAGCAGCGCAGGGGACAGTAGAAATCAGCCCCAGCATTTT. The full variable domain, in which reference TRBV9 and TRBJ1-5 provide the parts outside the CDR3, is DSGVTQTPKHLITATGQRVTLRCSPRSGDLSVYWYQQSLDQGLQFLIQYYNGEERAKGNILERFSAQQFPDLHSELNLSSLELGDSALYFCASSAGDSRNQPQHFGDGTRLSIL.

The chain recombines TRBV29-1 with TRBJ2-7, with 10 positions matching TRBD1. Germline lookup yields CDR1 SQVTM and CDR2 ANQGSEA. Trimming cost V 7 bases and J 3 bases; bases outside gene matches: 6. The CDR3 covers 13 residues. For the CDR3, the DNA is TGCAGCGCCGTGGACAGGGGGGTCTACGAGCAGTACTTC. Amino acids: CSAVDRGVYEQYF.

This chain's CDR3 is CASSSHRESPGYTF. In DNA, the CDR3 is TGTGCCAGCAGCTCCCACCGGGAGTCTCCAGGCTACACCTTC. This chain joins TRBV11-2 and TRBJ1-2; D not resolved. Per germline, CDR1 SGHAT and CDR2 FQNNGV. CDR3 length equals 14 residues. V lost 4 bases to trimming and J lost 8 bases, with 17 bases between them.